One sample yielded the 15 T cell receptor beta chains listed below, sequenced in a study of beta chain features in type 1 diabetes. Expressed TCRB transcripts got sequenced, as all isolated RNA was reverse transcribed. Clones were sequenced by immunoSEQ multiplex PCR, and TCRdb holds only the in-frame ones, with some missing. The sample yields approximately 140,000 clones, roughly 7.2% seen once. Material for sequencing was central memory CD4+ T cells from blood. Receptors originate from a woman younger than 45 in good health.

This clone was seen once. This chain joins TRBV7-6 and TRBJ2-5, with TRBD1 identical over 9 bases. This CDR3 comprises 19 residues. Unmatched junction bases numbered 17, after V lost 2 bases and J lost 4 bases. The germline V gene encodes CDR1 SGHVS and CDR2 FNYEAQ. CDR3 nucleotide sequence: TGTGCCAGCAGCTTATGGGGAAGGGGGACAGGGAATAAACGAGAGACCCAGTACTTC. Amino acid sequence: CASSLWGRGTGNKRETQYF.

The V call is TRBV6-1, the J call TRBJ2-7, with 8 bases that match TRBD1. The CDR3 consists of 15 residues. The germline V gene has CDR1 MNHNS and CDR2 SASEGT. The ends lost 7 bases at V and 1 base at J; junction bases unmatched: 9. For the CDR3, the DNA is TGTGCCAGCAATACAGGGGGAAGTGGATCCTACGAGCAGTACTTC. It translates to CASNTGGSGSYEQYF.

In DNA form, the CDR3 reads TGTGCCAGCAGTCTAGGGGGCGCGGGTGAAAAACTGTTTTTT. Its translation is CASSLGGAGEKLFF. The chain has TRBV28 and TRBJ1-4; TRBD1 matches 7 bases. The CDR3 is 14 residues long. Germline CDR1 and CDR2: MDHEN and SYDVKM. Losses at the gene ends were 5 bases for V and 7 bases for J; bases not matched to a gene: 7.

DNA of the CDR3: TGTGCCTGGTCCGACGGAGGGGTTTCCTACGAGCAGTACTTC. It translates to CAWSDGGVSYEQYF. The J gene is TRBJ2-7, the V gene TRBV30; the D gene is possibly TRBD2 (6 bases). The V gene lost 5 bases and the J gene lost 1 base, with 15 bases spanning the gap. CDR1 is GTSNPN, CDR2 SVGIG, per germline (reference sequence). The CDR3 extends over 14 amino acids.

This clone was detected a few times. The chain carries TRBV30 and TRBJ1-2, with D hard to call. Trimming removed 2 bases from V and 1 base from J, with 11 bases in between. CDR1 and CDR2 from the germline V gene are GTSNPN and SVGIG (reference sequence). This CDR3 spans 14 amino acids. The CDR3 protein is CAWSRSTFNYGYTF. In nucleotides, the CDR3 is TGTGCCTGGAGTAGGAGCACCTTTAACTATGGCTACACCTTC.

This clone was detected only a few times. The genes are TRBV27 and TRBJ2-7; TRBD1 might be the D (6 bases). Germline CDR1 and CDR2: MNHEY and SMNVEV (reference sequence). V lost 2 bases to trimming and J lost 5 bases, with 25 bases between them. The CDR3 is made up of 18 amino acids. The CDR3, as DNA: TGTGCCAGCAGTTTAAGGGGGTTGTCAACGGGAACGCTCCACGAGCAGTACTTC. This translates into CASSLRGLSTGTLHEQYF.

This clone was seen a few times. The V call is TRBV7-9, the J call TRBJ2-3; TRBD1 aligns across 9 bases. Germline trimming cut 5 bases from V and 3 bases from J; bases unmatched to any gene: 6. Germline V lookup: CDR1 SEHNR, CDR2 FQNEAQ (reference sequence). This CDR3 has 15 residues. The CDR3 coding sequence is TGTGCCAGCAGCGCGGGACAGGGATCGACAGATACGCAGTATTTT. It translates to CASSAGQGSTDTQYF.

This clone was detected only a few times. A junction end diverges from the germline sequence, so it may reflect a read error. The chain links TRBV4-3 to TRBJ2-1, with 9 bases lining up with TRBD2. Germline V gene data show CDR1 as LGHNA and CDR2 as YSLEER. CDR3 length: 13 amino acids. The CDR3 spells CASSQDMGLARVF. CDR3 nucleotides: TGCGCCAGCAGCCAAGATATGGGACTAGCAAGGGTCTTC.

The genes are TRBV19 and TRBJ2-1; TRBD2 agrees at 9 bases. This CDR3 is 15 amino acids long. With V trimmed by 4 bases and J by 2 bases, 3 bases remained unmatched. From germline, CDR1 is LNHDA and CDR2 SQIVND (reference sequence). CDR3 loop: CASSSGGRAYNEQFF. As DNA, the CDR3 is TGTGCCAGTAGTAGTGGCGGGAGGGCCTACAATGAGCAGTTCTTC.

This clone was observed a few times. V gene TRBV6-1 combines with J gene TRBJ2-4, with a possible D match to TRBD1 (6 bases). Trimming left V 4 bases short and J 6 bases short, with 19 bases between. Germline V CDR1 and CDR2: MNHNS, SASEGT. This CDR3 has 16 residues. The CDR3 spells CASSAGTTANRNIQYF. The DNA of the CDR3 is TGTGCCAGCAGTGCCGGGACAACCGCGAACAGAAACATTCAGTACTTC.

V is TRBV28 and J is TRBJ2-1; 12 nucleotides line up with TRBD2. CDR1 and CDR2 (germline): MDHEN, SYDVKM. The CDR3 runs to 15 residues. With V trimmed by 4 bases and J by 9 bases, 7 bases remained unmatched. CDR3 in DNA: TGTGCCAGCAGTTCCCGACTAGCGGGAGTATCTGAGCAGTTCTTC. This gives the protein CASSSRLAGVSEQFF.

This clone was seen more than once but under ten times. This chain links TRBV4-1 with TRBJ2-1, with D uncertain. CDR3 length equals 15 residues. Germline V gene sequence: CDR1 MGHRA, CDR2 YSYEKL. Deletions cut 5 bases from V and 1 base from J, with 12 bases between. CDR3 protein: CASSFPTGSYNEQFF. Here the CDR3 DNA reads TGCGCCAGCAGCTTCCCGACGGGTTCCTACAATGAGCAGTTCTTC.

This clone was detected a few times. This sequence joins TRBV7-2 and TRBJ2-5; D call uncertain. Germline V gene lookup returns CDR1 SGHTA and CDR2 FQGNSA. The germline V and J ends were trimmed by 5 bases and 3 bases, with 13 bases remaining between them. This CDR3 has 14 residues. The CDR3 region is CASSQGQREETQYF. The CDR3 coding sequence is TGTGCCAGCAGCCAAGGCCAGCGCGAAGAGACCCAGTACTTC.

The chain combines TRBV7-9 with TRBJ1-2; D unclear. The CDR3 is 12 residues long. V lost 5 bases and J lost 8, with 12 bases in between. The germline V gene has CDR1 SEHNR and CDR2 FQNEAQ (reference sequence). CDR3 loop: CASSEALSGYTF. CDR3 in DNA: TGTGCCAGCAGCGAGGCTTTATCCGGCTACACCTTC. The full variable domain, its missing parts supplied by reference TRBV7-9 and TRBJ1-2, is DTGVSQNPRHKITKRGQNVTFRCDPISEHNRLYWYRQTLGQGPEFLTYFQNEAQLEKSRLLSDRFSAERPKGSFSTLEIQRTEQGDSAMYLCASSEALSGYTFGSGTRLTVV.

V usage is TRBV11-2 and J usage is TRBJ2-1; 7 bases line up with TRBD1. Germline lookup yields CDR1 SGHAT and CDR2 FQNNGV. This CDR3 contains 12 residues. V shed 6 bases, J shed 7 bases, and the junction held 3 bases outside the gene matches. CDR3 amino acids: CASSMTGNEQFF. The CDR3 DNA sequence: TGTGCCAGCAGTATGACAGGGAATGAGCAGTTCTTC.